This record looks at one T cell receptor (beta chain) sequence and its context. The sample originates from a study of T cells expressing NK-cell markers. There are 15 residues in the CDR3. Looked up from germline, CDR1 is SGHRS and CDR2 is YFSETQ. One entry per CDR3 protein, without DNA, is what TCRdb gives after re-calling the 5' RACE reads. This repertoire includes about 260,000 distinct CDR3 sequences. This chain links TRBV5-1 with TRBJ2-5; TCRdb indicates TRBD1, and absent DNA this call remains unverified. The sequence derives from a woman aged 18 to 69 in good health. The source material was blood T cells: a sorted CD56 or NKG2C T cell subset, CD4+ or CD8+ T cells, or bulk PBMC T cells (not recorded which). CDR3: CASSLVSDRGETQYF.